The sample holds one count of the clone carrying this T cell receptor (beta chain). Generated by immunoSEQ multiplex PCR, the TCRdb table keeps only in-frame clones and is missing some. Of around 150,000 clones in the sample, about 78% are singletons; the top ten hold approximately 9.9%. The sample is drawn from a study of blood T cell repertoires in COVID-19. Germline V CDR1 and CDR2: SGDLS, YYNGEE. The CDR3 consists of 15 residues. V was clipped by 6 bases and J by 7 bases, with 20 bases between them. The V and J genes are TRBV9 and TRBJ2-1; possible D gene TRBD2, 6 bases. The receptor comes from a man aged 55 to 70 who had recovered from COVID-19. Material: peripheral blood. CDR3 amino acids: CASTPGVDLGNEQFF. CDR3 sequence (DNA): TGTGCCAGCACCCCGGGGGTTGATCTCGGGAATGAGCAGTTCTTC.